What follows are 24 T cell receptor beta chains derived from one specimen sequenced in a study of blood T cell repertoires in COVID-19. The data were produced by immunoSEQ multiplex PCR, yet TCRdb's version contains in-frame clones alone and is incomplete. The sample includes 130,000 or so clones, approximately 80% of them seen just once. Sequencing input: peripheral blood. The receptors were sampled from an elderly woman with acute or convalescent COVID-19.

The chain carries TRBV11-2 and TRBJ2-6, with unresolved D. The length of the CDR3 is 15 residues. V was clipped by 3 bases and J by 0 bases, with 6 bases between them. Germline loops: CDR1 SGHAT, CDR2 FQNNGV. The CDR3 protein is CASSFTASGANVLTF. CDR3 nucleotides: TGTGCCAGCAGCTTTACAGCCTCTGGGGCCAACGTCCTGACTTTC.

CDR3 sequence reads: CASSLRAGGRYEQYF. The CDR3 nucleotides read TGTGCCAGCAGCCTCCGAGCGGGGGGTCGCTACGAGCAGTACTTC. The chain employs TRBV5-4 and TRBJ2-7, with TRBD2 matching 9 bases. Germline lookup yields CDR1 SGHNT and CDR2 YYREEE (reference sequence). The V segment lost 4 bases and the J segment 3 bases; nucleotides outside the gene matches: 8. CDR3 length: 15 residues.

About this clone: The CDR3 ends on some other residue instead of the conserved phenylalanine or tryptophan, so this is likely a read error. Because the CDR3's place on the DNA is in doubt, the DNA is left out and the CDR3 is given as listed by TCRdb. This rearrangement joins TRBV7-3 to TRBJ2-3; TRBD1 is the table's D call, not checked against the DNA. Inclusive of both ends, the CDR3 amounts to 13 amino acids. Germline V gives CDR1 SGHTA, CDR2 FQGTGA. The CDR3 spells CASSSNLQGPQVY.

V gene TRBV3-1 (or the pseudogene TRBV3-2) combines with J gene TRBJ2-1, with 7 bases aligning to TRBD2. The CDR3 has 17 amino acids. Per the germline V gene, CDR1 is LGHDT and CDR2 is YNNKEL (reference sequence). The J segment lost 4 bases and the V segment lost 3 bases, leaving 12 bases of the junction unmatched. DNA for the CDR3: TGTGCCAGCAGCCATGAGGGTGGGGGGGTAATATACAATGAGCAGTTCTTC. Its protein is CASSHEGGGVIYNEQFF.

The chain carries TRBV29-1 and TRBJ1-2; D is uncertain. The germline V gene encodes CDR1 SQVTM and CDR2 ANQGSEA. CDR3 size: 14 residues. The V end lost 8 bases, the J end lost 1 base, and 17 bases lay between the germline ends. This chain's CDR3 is CSFSRQAINYGYTF. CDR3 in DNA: TGCAGCTTCAGCCGGCAGGCCATTAACTATGGCTACACCTTC.

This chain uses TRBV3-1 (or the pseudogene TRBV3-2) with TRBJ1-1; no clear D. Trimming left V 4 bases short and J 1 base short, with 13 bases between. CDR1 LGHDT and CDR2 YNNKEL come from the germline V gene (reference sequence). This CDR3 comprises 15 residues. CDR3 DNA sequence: TGTGCCAGCAGCCCGCGCCCGAAACGGAACACTGAAGCTTTCTTT. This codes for CASSPRPKRNTEAFF.

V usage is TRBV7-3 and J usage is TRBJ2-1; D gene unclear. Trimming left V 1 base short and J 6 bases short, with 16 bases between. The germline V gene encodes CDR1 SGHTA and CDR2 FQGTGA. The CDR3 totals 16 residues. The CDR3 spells CASSLRQASPVNEQFF. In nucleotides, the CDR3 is TGTGCCAGCAGCTTAAGGCAGGCTTCGCCGGTCAATGAGCAGTTCTTC.

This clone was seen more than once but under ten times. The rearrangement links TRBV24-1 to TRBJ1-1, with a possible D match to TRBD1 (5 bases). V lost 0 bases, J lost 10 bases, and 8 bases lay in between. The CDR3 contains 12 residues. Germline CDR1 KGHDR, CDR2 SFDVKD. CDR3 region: CATSDLWGVAFF. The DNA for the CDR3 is TGTGCCACCAGTGATTTGTGGGGGGTAGCTTTCTTT.

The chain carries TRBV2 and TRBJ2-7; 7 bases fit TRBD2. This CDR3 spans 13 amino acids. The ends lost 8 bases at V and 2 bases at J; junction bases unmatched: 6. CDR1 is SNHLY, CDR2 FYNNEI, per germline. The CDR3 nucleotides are TGTGCCAGCGGGGGGACTACCCCCTACGAGCAGTACTTC. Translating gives CASGGTTPYEQYF.

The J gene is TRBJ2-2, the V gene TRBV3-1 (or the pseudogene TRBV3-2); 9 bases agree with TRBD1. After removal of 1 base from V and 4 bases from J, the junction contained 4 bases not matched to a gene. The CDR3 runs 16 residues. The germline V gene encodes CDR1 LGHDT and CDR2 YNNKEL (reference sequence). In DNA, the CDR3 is TGTGCCAGCAGCCAAGGTTGGGACAGGGTCACCGGGGAGCTGTTTTTT. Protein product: CASSQGWDRVTGELFF.

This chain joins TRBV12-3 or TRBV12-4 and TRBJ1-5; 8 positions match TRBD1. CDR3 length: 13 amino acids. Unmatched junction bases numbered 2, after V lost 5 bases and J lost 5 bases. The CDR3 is CASSGQGDQPQHF. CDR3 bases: TGTGCCAGCAGTGGACAGGGTGATCAGCCCCAGCATTTT.

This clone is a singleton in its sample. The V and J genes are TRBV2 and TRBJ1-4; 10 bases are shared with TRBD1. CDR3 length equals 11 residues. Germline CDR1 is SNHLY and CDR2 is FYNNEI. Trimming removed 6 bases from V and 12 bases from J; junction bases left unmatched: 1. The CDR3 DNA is TGTGCCAGCAGGGGGACAGGGGAACTGTTTTTT. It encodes CASRGTGELFF.

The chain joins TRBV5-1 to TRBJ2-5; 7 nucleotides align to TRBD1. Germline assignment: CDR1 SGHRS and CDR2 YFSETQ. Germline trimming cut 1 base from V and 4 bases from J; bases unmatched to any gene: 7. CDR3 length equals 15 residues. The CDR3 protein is CASSLRGGKGETQYF. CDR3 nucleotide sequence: TGCGCCAGCAGCTTGAGAGGGGGCAAAGGAGAGACCCAGTACTTC.

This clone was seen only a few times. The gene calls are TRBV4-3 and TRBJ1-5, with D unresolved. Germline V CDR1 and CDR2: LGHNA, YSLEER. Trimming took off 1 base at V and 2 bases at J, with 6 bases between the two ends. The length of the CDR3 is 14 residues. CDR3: CASSQGAGNQPQHF. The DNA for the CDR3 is TGCGCCAGCAGCCAAGGGGCAGGCAATCAGCCCCAGCATTTT.

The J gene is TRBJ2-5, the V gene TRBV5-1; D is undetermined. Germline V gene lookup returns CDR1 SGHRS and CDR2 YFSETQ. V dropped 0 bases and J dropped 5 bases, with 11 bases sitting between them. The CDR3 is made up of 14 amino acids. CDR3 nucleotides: TGCGCCAGCAGCTTGGGACTGTCTTTGGAGACCCAGTACTTC. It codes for CASSLGLSLETQYF.

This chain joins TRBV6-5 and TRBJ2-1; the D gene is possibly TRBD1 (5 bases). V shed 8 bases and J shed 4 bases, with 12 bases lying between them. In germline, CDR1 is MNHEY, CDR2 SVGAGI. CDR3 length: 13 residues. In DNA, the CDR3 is TGTGCCAGCGTATCCCGACAGTACAATGAGCAGTTCTTC. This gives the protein CASVSRQYNEQFF.

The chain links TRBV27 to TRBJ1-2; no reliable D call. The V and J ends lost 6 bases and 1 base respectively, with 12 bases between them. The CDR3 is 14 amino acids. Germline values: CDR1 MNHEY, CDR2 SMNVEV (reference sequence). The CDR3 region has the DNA TGTGCCAGCAGCCCGTATGCGATTAACTATGGCTACACCTTC. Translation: CASSPYAINYGYTF.

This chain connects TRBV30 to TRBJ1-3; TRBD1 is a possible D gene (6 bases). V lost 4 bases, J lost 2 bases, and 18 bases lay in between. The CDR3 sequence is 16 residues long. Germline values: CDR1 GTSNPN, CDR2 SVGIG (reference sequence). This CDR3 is CAWNSPGTRTGNTIYF. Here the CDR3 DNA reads TGTGCCTGGAATTCTCCCGGGACAAGGACTGGAAACACCATATATTTT.

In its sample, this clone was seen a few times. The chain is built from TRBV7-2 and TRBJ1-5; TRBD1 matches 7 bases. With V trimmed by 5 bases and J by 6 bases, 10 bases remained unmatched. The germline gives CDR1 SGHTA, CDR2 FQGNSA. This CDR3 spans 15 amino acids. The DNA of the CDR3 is TGTGCCAGCAGCGCCGGGAGGGGGCTGGGTCAGCCCCAGCATTTT. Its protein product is CASSAGRGLGQPQHF.

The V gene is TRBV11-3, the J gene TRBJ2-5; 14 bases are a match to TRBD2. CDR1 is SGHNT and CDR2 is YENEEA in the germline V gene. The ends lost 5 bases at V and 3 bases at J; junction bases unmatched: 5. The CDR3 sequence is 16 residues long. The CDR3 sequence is CASSPGTSGGEETQYF. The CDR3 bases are TGTGCCAGCAGCCCCGGGACTAGCGGGGGAGAAGAGACCCAGTACTTC.

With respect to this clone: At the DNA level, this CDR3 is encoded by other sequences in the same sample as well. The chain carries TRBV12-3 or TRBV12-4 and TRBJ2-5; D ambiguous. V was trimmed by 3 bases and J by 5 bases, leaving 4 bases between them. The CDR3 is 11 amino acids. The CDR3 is CASSLRETQYF. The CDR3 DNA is TGTGCCAGCAGTTTGAGGGAGACCCAGTACTTC.

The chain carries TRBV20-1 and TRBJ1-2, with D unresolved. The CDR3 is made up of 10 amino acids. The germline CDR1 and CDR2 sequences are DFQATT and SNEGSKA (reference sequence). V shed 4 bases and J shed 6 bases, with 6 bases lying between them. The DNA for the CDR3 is TGCAGTGCTAATGTCGATGGCTACACCTTC. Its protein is CSANVDGYTF.

CDR3 sequence reads: CASSIKPSGHFGNTIYF. The CDR3 DNA reads TGTGCCAGCAGCATAAAACCCTCGGGACACTTCGGAAACACCATATATTTT. The rearrangement uses TRBV7-3 and TRBJ1-3; D perhaps matches TRBD1 (6 bases). Germline V gene lookup returns CDR1 SGHTA and CDR2 FQGTGA. Trimming shortened V by 5 bases and J by 4 bases, and 21 bases separated the two germline ends. The CDR3 loop spans 17 amino acids.

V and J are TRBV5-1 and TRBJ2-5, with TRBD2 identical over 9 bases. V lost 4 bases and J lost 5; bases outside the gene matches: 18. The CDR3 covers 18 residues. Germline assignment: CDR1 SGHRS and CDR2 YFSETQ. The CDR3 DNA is TGCGCCAGCAGCCTGTCGTTAGCGGGGGTTCGACTTCGGGAGACCCAGTACTTC. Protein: CASSLSLAGVRLRETQYF.